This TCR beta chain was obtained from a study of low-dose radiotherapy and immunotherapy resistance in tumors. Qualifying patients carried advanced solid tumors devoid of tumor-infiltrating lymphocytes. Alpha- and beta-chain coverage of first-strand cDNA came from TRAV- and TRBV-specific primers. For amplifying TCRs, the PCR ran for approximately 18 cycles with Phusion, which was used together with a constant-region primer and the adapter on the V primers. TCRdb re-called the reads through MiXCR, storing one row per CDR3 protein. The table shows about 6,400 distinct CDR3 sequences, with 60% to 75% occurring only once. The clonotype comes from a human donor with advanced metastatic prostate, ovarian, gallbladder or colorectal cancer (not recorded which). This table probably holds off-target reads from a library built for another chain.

CDR3 coding DNA: TGTGCCAGCAGCGTTAGGTCAGGGGGCGCGAACACCGGGGAGCTGTTTTTT. Protein sequence: CASSVRSGGANTGELFF. This chain connects TRBV6-6 to TRBJ2-2; TRBD1 aligns across 8 bases. The CDR3 sequence is 17 residues long. CDR1 and CDR2 (germline): MNHNY, SVGAGI (reference sequence). V lost 6 bases and J lost 0; bases outside the gene matches: 9.